Listed below are T cell receptor beta chains from one sample, sequenced in a study of blood T cell repertoires in COVID-19. TCRdb keeps only in-frame clones here, not all; method: immunoSEQ multiplex PCR. Of some 520,000 clones in the sample, 89% were seen once. Sequencing was carried out using peripheral blood. These receptors were obtained from a man younger than 35 with COVID-19, enrolled during active disease. Each CDR3 is given with its conserved first and last residue. D genes are given only for firm matches. Clone size is given for some rows only: seen once, a few or many times, or a class if the clone is expanded.

d_gene	abundance	v_gene	j_gene	CDR3nt	CDR3aa
-	-	TRBV5-1	TRBJ2-2	TGCGCCATTAAACCCGGGACACAGAGGAACACCGGGGAGCTGTTTTTT	CAIKPGTQRNTGELFF
-	-	TRBV19	TRBJ1-5	TGTGCCAGTAGTTGGGACGGGGCGGGATCGGCCCAGCATTTT	CASSWDGAGSAQHF
TRBD2	-	TRBV7-9	TRBJ2-1	TGTGCCAGCAGCTTACCGGGACTAGTCTACAATGAGCAGTTCTTC	CASSLPGLVYNEQFF
-	-	TRBV14	TRBJ2-1	TGTGCCAGCAGCATCTCTAGCTCCTACAATGAGCAGTTCTTC	CASSISSSYNEQFF
-	-	TRBV12-3/TRBV12-4	TRBJ2-7	TGTGCCAGCAGTTTAGGGGGCGGCGAGCAGTACTTC	CASSLGGGEQYF
-	few	TRBV2	TRBJ2-7	TGTGCCAGCACCCAGGGGACTACCTCCTACGAGCAGTACTTC	CASTQGTTSYEQYF
TRBD2	-	TRBV5-1	TRBJ2-3	TGCGCCAGCAGCCCGTCACTAGCGGGAGTAGCAGATACGCAGTATTTT	CASSPSLAGVADTQYF
TRBD2	-	TRBV30	TRBJ2-1	TGTGCCTGGGTTCCCGGGACTAGCGGGTACAATGAGCAGTTCTTC	CAWVPGTSGYNEQFF
TRBD2	-	TRBV6-6	TRBJ2-1	TGTGCCAGCAGTGCCGGGACTAGCGCTTACAATGAGCAGTTCTTC	CASSAGTSAYNEQFF
-	few	TRBV5-1	TRBJ1-2	TGCGCCAGCAGCTTGGGGGAGCGCAGTAACTATGGCTACACCTTC	CASSLGERSNYGYTF
TRBD1	once	TRBV5-4	TRBJ1-1	TGTGCCAGCAGCAAAAACAGGGGTGCCACTGAAGCTTTCTTT	CASSKNRGATEAFF
-	-	TRBV5-4	TRBJ1-4	TGTGCCAGCAGCTCCGCCCAGGAAACAACTAATGAAAAACTGTTTTTT	CASSSAQETTNEKLFF
-	once	TRBV18	TRBJ1-1	TGTGCCAGCTCACCCCCGGGGGTTCGAAACACTGAAGCTTTCTTT	CASSPPGVRNTEAFF
TRBD1	-	TRBV28	TRBJ1-5	TGTGCCAGCAGTTTGGTCAGGGGGCGTAATCAGCCCCAGCATTTT	CASSLVRGRNQPQHF
-	-	TRBV30	TRBJ2-7	TGTGCCTGGACGTCGGGGAGGGGGAGGTACGAGCAGTACTTC	CAWTSGRGRYEQYF
-	-	TRBV14	TRBJ2-2	TGTGCCAGCAGCCCCCTAGGGGTCACCGGGGAGCTGTTTTTT	CASSPLGVTGELFF
-	-	TRBV7-9	TRBJ2-1	TGTGCCAGCACAGCCGGGAACAATGAGCAGTTCTTC	CASTAGNNEQFF
-	few	TRBV5-6	TRBJ2-7	TGTGCCAGCAGCTTAGGCGGGACCTACGAGCAGTACTTC	CASSLGGTYEQYF
TRBD2	-	TRBV11-2	TRBJ2-3	TGTGCCAGCAGCTTACGTCTTGGGGGGGGCACAGATACGCAGTATTTT	CASSLRLGGGTDTQYF
-	-	TRBV14	TRBJ2-7	TGTGCCAGCAGCCGGTACTACCAGACCTACGAGCAGTACTTC	CASSRYYQTYEQYF
-	-	TRBV20-1	TRBJ1-5	TGCAGTGCTAGTCTTTCGACGGAGCAGCCCCAGCATTTT	CSASLSTEQPQHF
-	-	TRBV2	TRBJ2-5	TGTGCCAGCAGCAGAGACAGAAAGCAAGAGACCCAGTACTTC	CASSRDRKQETQYF
-	few	TRBV6-5	TRBJ2-7	TGTGCCAGCAGTCAACCCGGGACTGGATCCTACGAGCAGTACTTC	CASSQPGTGSYEQYF
-	-	TRBV27	TRBJ1-2	TGTGCCAGCAGTTTAGCAGGGGTAGGGGGCTACACCTTC	CASSLAGVGGYTF
-	-	TRBV6-5	TRBJ2-7	TGTGCCAGCAGACAGTTGGAAAGGCCCTTCTACGAGCAGTACTTC	CASRQLERPFYEQYF
-	-	TRBV5-6	TRBJ2-4	TGTGCCAGCAGCACCAACCCGACAGGCTATGGACTTGCGAACATTCAGTACTTC	CASSTNPTGYGLANIQYF
-	-	TRBV7-8	TRBJ1-1	TGTGCCAGCAGCGAGGAGGTGTTGGGCAGATTGAACACTGAAGCTTTCTTT	CASSEEVLGRLNTEAFF
TRBD2	-	TRBV9	TRBJ2-2	TGTGCCAGCAGCGTAGGTTCTAGCGGAGACACCGGGGAGCTGTTTTTT	CASSVGSSGDTGELFF
-	-	TRBV4-1	TRBJ2-5	TGCGCCAGCAGCCCCGACTCCTCGGAGACCCAGTACTTC	CASSPDSSETQYF
-	-	TRBV29-1	TRBJ1-1	TGCAGCGTTGTAGGGGTGGGGCGCACTGAAGCTTTCTTT	CSVVGVGRTEAFF
TRBD2	-	TRBV14	TRBJ2-1	TGTGCCAGCAGCCAAGGGACTAGCGGGAGGGCCCTGGGTGAGCAGTTCTTC	CASSQGTSGRALGEQFF
-	-	TRBV10-3	TRBJ1-2	TGTGCCATCAGTGAGTCACAGGTCGCCTTCTATGGCTACACCTTC	CAISESQVAFYGYTF